The T cell receptor beta chain under discussion was sequenced for a study of T cells in Graves' hyperthyroidism and ophthalmopathy. In the case of this clonotype: The target antigen is unknown.

TCR beta CDR3 sequences were amplified from RNA transcripts. First-round RT-PCR with HTBI primers amplified the TCR CDR3 region. TCRdb fed the multiplex PCR reads into MiXCR, producing one record per CDR3 protein. The data contain some 740,000 distinct CDR3 sequences, 12% to 15% of them seen just once; the ten biggest clones take up roughly 10%. Study outcomes and limitations: Blood also carried most thyroid clonotypes expanded above 0.001.

This CDR3 region has 15 residues. V gave up 7 bases and J gave up 1 base, with 11 bases separating them. CDR1 and CDR2 (germline): SGHTA, FQGNSA. The TCR sequence derives from a woman younger than 35 with Graves' hyperthyroidism. The sample comprised blood. The rearrangement uses TRBV7-2 and TRBJ2-6; D is uncertain. The chain's CDR3 is CASTPQVSGANVLTF. The CDR3, as DNA: TGTGCCAGCACCCCTCAGGTATCTGGGGCCAACGTCCTGACTTTC.